One and the same sample provided the 32 T cell receptor beta chains below, sequenced in a study of shared clonotypes between healthy human individuals. TCRdb's copy holds only in-frame clones and misses some; the assay was immunoSEQ multiplex PCR. In the table there are 2.5 million or so clones, approximately 90% of which are singletons. Sequenced material: naive CD4+ T cells sorted from blood. Subset described: CD45RA+ positively selected. These TCRs come from a man aged 18-30 years in good health.

CDR3 DNA: TGTGCCAGCAGCGACCCAAGGAGAGAGCGGGGTGGAGATACGCAGTATTTT. This sequence encodes CASSDPRRERGGDTQYF. The chain combines TRBV7-9 with TRBJ2-3; 7 bases align to TRBD2. V lost 5 bases and J lost 5; bases outside the gene matches: 16. The CDR3 is made up of 17 amino acids. Germline V gene lookup returns CDR1 SEHNR and CDR2 FQNEAQ (reference sequence).

The V gene is TRBV25-1, the J gene TRBJ2-7, with D possibly being TRBD1 (5 bases). Looked up from germline, CDR1 is MGHDK and CDR2 is SYGVNS. CDR3 length: 15 residues. V shed 2 bases and J shed 5 bases, with 16 bases lying between them. DNA of the CDR3: TGTGCCAGCAGTGAAGCTGGGGCCCTTCAGAACGAGCAGTACTTC. It yields the protein CASSEAGALQNEQYF.

The chain recombines TRBV6-6 with TRBJ2-7, with D possibly being TRBD1 (5 bases). This CDR3 is built from 13 residues. The V end was cut by 1 base, the J end by 1 base, with 5 bases between. Germline lookup yields CDR1 MNHNY and CDR2 SVGAGI (reference sequence). The CDR3, as DNA: TGTGCCAGCAGTTACTACAGGTCCTACGAGCAGTACTTC. It specifies CASSYYRSYEQYF.

This clone was detected only a few times. The chain uses TRBV6-1 and TRBJ1-2, with a possible D match to TRBD1 (6 bases). The CDR3 is made up of 13 amino acids. V was clipped by 6 bases and J by 8 bases, with 16 bases between them. CDR1 and CDR2 (germline): MNHNS, SASEGT. CDR3 nucleotides: TGTGCCAGCAGGAACCCAGGGGTTGTAGGCTACACCTTC. It yields the protein CASRNPGVVGYTF.

This clone is a singleton in its sample. The chain recombines TRBV5-1 with TRBJ1-4; D is possibly TRBD1 (6 bases). The CDR3 covers 15 residues. With 0 bases removed from V and 7 bases from J, the gap between germline ends came to 13 bases. Germline CDR1 is SGHRS and CDR2 is YFSETQ. The CDR3 nucleotides are TGCGCCAGCAGCTTGGAGGGGGGGCTGGTTGAAAAACTGTTTTTT. Protein product: CASSLEGGLVEKLFF.

V gene TRBV7-9 combines with J gene TRBJ1-1, with D possibly TRBD1 on 5 matching bases. The CDR3 has 15 residues. With 10 bases removed from V and 4 bases from J, the gap between germline ends came to 22 bases. Germline V gives CDR1 SEHNR, CDR2 FQNEAQ (reference sequence). The CDR3 spells CATNPRGRRSTEAFF. CDR3 nucleotide sequence: TGTGCCACAAATCCCCGGGGCCGCCGGAGCACTGAAGCTTTCTTT.

This sequence joins TRBV28 and TRBJ2-5; 14 bases agree with TRBD2. The CDR3 spans 15 residues. V dropped 3 bases and J dropped 4; count of bases not matched to a gene: 1. Germline CDR1 reads MDHEN; CDR2 reads SYDVKM. This CDR3 is CASSLTSGGVETQYF. CDR3 DNA: TGTGCCAGCAGTTTGACTAGCGGGGGGGTAGAGACCCAGTACTTC.

CDR3 protein: CASSFRGSSPLHF. In DNA form, the CDR3 reads TGTGCCAGCAGTTTTCGGGGAAGTTCACCCCTCCACTTT. The chain employs TRBV28 and TRBJ1-6; unclear D gene. Germline lookup yields CDR1 MDHEN and CDR2 SYDVKM. The CDR3 spans 13 residues. The V gene lost 3 bases and the J gene lost 9 bases, with 9 bases spanning the gap.

Turning to this clone: Other DNA sequences in this sample translate to the same CDR3. V is TRBV5-1 and J is TRBJ1-1; weak D call: TRBD1 (5 bases). The germline V gene encodes CDR1 SGHRS and CDR2 YFSETQ. Trimming removed 4 bases at V and 1 base at J, with 8 bases between. The CDR3 spans 13 residues. The DNA for the CDR3 is TGCGCCAGCAGCATCAGGGAGAACACTGAAGCTTTCTTT. The encoded protein is CASSIRENTEAFF. Supplemented by reference TRBV5-1 and TRBJ1-1, the full variable domain reads KAGVTQTPRYLIKTRGQQVTLSCSPISGHRSVSWYQQTPGQGLQFLFEYFSETQRNKGNFPGRFSGRQFSNSRSEMNVSTLELGDSALYLCASSIRENTEAFFGQGTRLTVV.

The chain uses TRBV2 and TRBJ1-5; D ambiguous. Trimming removed 5 bases at V and 6 bases at J, with 11 bases between. The CDR3 sequence is 13 residues long. Germline CDR1 is SNHLY and CDR2 is FYNNEI. The CDR3 sequence: CASSPGLSQPQHF. In DNA, the CDR3 is TGTGCCAGCAGTCCAGGCCTCAGTCAGCCCCAGCATTTT. The complete variable domain, with remaining parts taken from reference TRBV2 and TRBJ1-5, reads EPEVTQTPSHQVTQMGQEVILRCVPISNHLYFYWYRQILGQKVEFLVSFYNNEISEKSEIFDDQFSVERPDGSNFTLKIRSTKLEDSAMYFCASSPGLSQPQHFGDGTRLSIL.

Notes on this clone: The sample has other DNA sequences that encode this CDR3 too. The chain recombines TRBV20-1 with TRBJ2-7, with unresolved D. The CDR3 is 11 residues long. CDR1 is DFQATT, CDR2 SNEGSKA, per germline (reference sequence). Between the trimmed V and J ends, which lost 2 bases and 2 bases, there was a span of 4 bases. This CDR3 is CSARTAYEQYF. CDR3 nucleotides: TGCAGTGCTAGAACAGCCTACGAGCAGTACTTC.

This rearrangement joins TRBV29-1 to TRBJ1-4, with unresolved D. Per the germline V gene, CDR1 is SQVTM and CDR2 is ANQGSEA. Trimming removed 0 bases at V and 5 bases at J, with 10 bases between. The CDR3 length is 14 residues. The CDR3 sequence is CSVEDTRKNEKLFF. DNA of the CDR3: TGCAGCGTTGAAGACACACGGAAAAATGAAAAACTGTTTTTT.

This clone was seen just once. V is TRBV6-6 and J is TRBJ2-2, with D possibly being TRBD2 (5 bases). This CDR3 is 15 amino acids long. Trimming stripped 4 bases from V and 0 bases from J, with 9 bases between. Looked up from germline, CDR1 is MNHNY and CDR2 is SVGAGI (reference sequence). In DNA form, the CDR3 reads TGTGCCAGCAGTTCGGGATACGCGAACACCGGGGAGCTGTTTTTT. It encodes CASSSGYANTGELFF.

CDR3: CASSPDNTGVSTDTQYF. The CDR3 nucleotides read TGCGCCAGCAGCCCCGATAATACCGGGGTATCCACAGATACGCAGTATTTT. The chain is built from TRBV5-1 and TRBJ2-3; D may be TRBD2 (5 bases). Trimming took 4 bases from V and 2 from J, leaving 20 bases between them. CDR1 is SGHRS and CDR2 is YFSETQ in the germline V gene. This CDR3 has 17 amino acids.

This CDR3 is CASSPIWGQGDEQYF. For the CDR3, the DNA is TGTGCCAGCAGCCCCATTTGGGGACAGGGTGACGAGCAGTACTTC. The V and J genes are TRBV25-1 and TRBJ2-7; TRBD1 matches 9 bases. V was pared by 6 bases and J by 5 bases, with 11 bases of the junction left unmatched. Per germline, CDR1 MGHDK and CDR2 SYGVNS. This CDR3 is 15 amino acids long.

This clone occurred once. The sample contains more than one DNA sequence encoding this CDR3. The gene calls are TRBV30 and TRBJ2-3, with D perhaps TRBD2 (5 bases). Per the germline V gene, CDR1 is GTSNPN and CDR2 is SVGIG (reference sequence). V lost 5 bases, J lost 1 base, and 10 bases lay in between. The CDR3 totals 13 residues. CDR3 loop: CAWEPGGTDTQYF. The CDR3 region has the DNA TGTGCCTGGGAACCCGGGGGCACAGATACGCAGTATTTT. The complete variable domain, with remaining parts taken from reference TRBV30 and TRBJ2-3, reads SQTIHQWPATLVQPVGSPLSLECTVEGTSNPNLYWYRQAAGRGLQLLFYSVGIGQISSEVPQNLSASRPQDRQFILSSKKLLLSDSGFYLCAWEPGGTDTQYFGPGTRLTVL.

The rearrangement links TRBV10-2 to TRBJ2-5; TRBD1 is a possible D gene (7 bases). The CDR3 covers 13 residues. V was shortened by 6 bases and J by 5 bases, with 13 bases between the two germline ends. Germline V gives CDR1 WSHSY, CDR2 SAAADI. In DNA, the CDR3 is TGCGCCAGCAGGGAGGGGGCAGGGGAGACCCAGTACTTC. This encodes CASREGAGETQYF.

The gene calls are TRBV25-1 and TRBJ2-3; D may be TRBD2 (6 bases). This CDR3 region has 16 residues. V lost 3 bases to trimming and J lost 1 base, with 14 bases between them. Germline CDR1 MGHDK, CDR2 SYGVNS. The CDR3 region is CASSEQGLKGTDTQYF. The CDR3 nucleotides are TGTGCCAGCAGTGAGCAGGGACTCAAGGGCACAGATACGCAGTATTTT.

The CDR3 loop is CASSEVTGFYGYTF. The DNA for the CDR3 is TGCGCCAGCAGTGAGGTTACAGGATTTTATGGCTACACCTTC. The V and J genes are TRBV10-2 and TRBJ1-2; maybe TRBD1 (5 bases). The ends were cut back, 2 bases at V and 5 bases at J, with 12 bases in the middle. The germline V gene has CDR1 WSHSY and CDR2 SAAADI. The CDR3 totals 14 residues.

This chain joins TRBV19 and TRBJ2-3; possibly TRBD2 for D (6 bases). The CDR3 spans 15 residues. V lost 1 base and J lost 2, with 10 bases in between. Germline lookup yields CDR1 LNHDA and CDR2 SQIVND (reference sequence). CDR3 residues: CASSIGSGHTDTQYF. The CDR3 coding sequence is TGTGCCAGTAGTATAGGTAGCGGTCACACAGATACGCAGTATTTT.

The chain employs TRBV2 and TRBJ2-5; no firm D call. The germline V and J ends were trimmed by 10 bases and 1 base, with 13 bases remaining between them. CDR1 and CDR2 (germline): SNHLY, FYNNEI. The CDR3 has 13 amino acids. The CDR3 spells CATQVEVQETQYF. The CDR3 DNA is TGTGCCACCCAGGTCGAGGTCCAAGAGACCCAGTACTTC.

The rearrangement links TRBV19 to TRBJ2-1; no clear D. CDR3 length: 13 residues. Trimming pared 9 bases from V and 3 bases from J, leaving 12 bases between. Germline-derived CDR1 and CDR2 are LNHDA and SQIVND (reference sequence). The CDR3 protein is CARRVGFYNEQFF. CDR3 coding DNA: TGTGCCAGACGGGTTGGGTTCTACAATGAGCAGTTCTTC.

DNA for the CDR3: TGTGCCAGCAGCTTAGTTGTGGTTTCTGGTGAGCAGTTCTTC. This codes for CASSLVVVSGEQFF. The chain has TRBV7-2 and TRBJ2-1, with D unclear. Looked up from germline, CDR1 is SGHTA and CDR2 is FQGNSA. This CDR3 is 14 amino acids long. V gave up 1 base and J gave up 9 bases, with 13 bases separating them.

This clone has only a few counts. The chain employs TRBV6-1 and TRBJ1-6; D perhaps matches TRBD1 (5 bases). V was trimmed by 4 bases and J by 0 bases, leaving 16 bases between them. This CDR3 contains 18 residues. Per the germline V gene, CDR1 is MNHNS and CDR2 is SASEGT. The CDR3 DNA reads as TGTGCCAGCAGTGGGGGACCGGCGATTAGCTCCTATAATTCACCCCTCCACTTT. This sequence encodes CASSGGPAISSYNSPLHF.

The rearrangement joins TRBV28 to TRBJ2-1, with D hard to call. Germline assignment: CDR1 MDHEN and CDR2 SYDVKM. This CDR3 spans 13 amino acids. V was clipped by 5 bases and J by 6 bases, with 11 bases between them. The CDR3: CASSPRPGNEQFF. The CDR3 DNA sequence: TGTGCCAGCAGTCCTCGGCCCGGCAATGAGCAGTTCTTC.

The CDR3 loop reads CASSGARAYEQYF. The CDR3 nucleotides are TGTGCCAGCAGCGGAGCAAGAGCCTACGAGCAGTACTTC. V usage is TRBV11-2 and J usage is TRBJ2-7, with D unclear. The germline V gene has CDR1 SGHAT and CDR2 FQNNGV. This CDR3 contains 13 residues. Trimming pared 5 bases from V and 2 bases from J, leaving 10 bases between.

This clone occurred a few times. V is TRBV7-2 and J is TRBJ2-7; 10 nucleotides line up with TRBD2. Germline assignment: CDR1 SGHTA and CDR2 FQGNSA. Unmatched junction bases numbered 7, after V lost 1 base and J lost 7 bases. CDR3 length: 15 residues. The CDR3 sequence is CASSLDLAGVREQYF. The CDR3 DNA is TGTGCCAGCAGCTTAGATCTAGCGGGGGTGAGAGAGCAGTACTTC.

The chain combines TRBV14 with TRBJ1-2, with a weak D call TRBD1 (5 bases). Looked up from germline, CDR1 is SGHDN and CDR2 is FVKESK. The CDR3 contains 12 residues. V dropped 6 bases and J dropped 8 bases, with 13 bases sitting between them. The CDR3 sequence is CASSPGTRGYTF. CDR3 nucleotide sequence: TGTGCCAGCAGTCCAGGGACCAGGGGCTACACCTTC.

V gene TRBV7-3 combines with J gene TRBJ2-5; 8 bases agree with TRBD1. V lost 2 bases to trimming and J lost 4 bases; unmatched junction nucleotides: 6. The CDR3 extends over 15 amino acids. CDR1 and CDR2 (germline): SGHTA, FQGTGA. The CDR3 spells CASSLGFQGAETQYF. CDR3 sequence (DNA): TGTGCCAGCAGCTTAGGTTTTCAGGGGGCAGAGACCCAGTACTTC.

The chain employs TRBV18 and TRBJ2-1; D gene unclear. Germline lookup yields CDR1 KGHSH and CDR2 LQKENI. V gave up 3 bases and J gave up 8 bases, with 14 bases separating them. The CDR3 contains 14 residues. In nucleotides, the CDR3 is TGTGCCAGCTCACCTTCCGGAGCCCCCCATGAGCAGTTCTTC. It codes for CASSPSGAPHEQFF.

This clone appeared once. The rearrangement uses TRBV9 and TRBJ1-1, with D perhaps TRBD1 (6 bases). The V and J ends lost 4 bases and 3 bases respectively, with 16 bases between them. The CDR3 is 15 amino acids. Germline CDR1 reads SGDLS; CDR2 reads YYNGEE. The CDR3 loop is CASSLRGGRDTEAFF. DNA of the CDR3: TGTGCCAGCAGCCTCCGGGGGGGCAGAGACACTGAAGCTTTCTTT.

The chain recombines TRBV11-2 with TRBJ2-7, with 11 bases that match TRBD1. Germline loops: CDR1 SGHAT, CDR2 FQNNGV. CDR3 length: 16 residues. The ends lost 4 bases at V and 8 bases at J; junction bases unmatched: 13. CDR3 sequence (DNA): TGTGCCAGCAGCTCATCCCCGGGACAGGGGGTCGGGAAGCAGTACTTC. Its translation: CASSSSPGQGVGKQYF.